Below are 11 T cell receptor beta chains sequenced from a single sample in a study of blood T cell repertoires in COVID-19. Assay: immunoSEQ multiplex PCR; the TCRdb copy retains only in-frame clones and omits some. The repertoire includes some 300,000 clones, about nine tenths of them detected once, and about 8.4% sits in the top ten. The sample comprised PBMCs or T cells enriched from blood (not recorded which). The receptors come from a woman between 25 and 40 years old who had recovered from COVID-19.

The chain carries TRBV14 and TRBJ1-1; D gene ambiguous. Germline loops: CDR1 SGHDN, CDR2 FVKESK. Between the trimmed V and J ends, which lost 6 bases and 2 bases, there was a span of 10 bases. The CDR3 length is 13 residues. The CDR3 is CASSEQTNTEAFF. The CDR3 region has the DNA TGTGCCAGCAGTGAACAGACAAACACTGAAGCTTTCTTT.

J is TRBJ2-7 and V is TRBV4-3; the D is unclear. The CDR3 is made up of 14 amino acids. V lost 0 bases, J lost 7 bases, and 13 bases lay in between. Germline lookup yields CDR1 LGHNA and CDR2 YSLEER. The CDR3 coding sequence is TGCGCCAGCAGCCAAGATCTCGCTATGGAGGAGCAGTACTTC. Translation: CASSQDLAMEEQYF.

The chain carries TRBV3-1 (or the pseudogene TRBV3-2) and TRBJ1-1; D is ambiguous. V was shortened by 1 base and J by 1 base, with 7 bases between the two germline ends. From germline, CDR1 is LGHDT and CDR2 YNNKEL (reference sequence). This CDR3 region has 14 residues. The CDR3 loop reads CASSQVLENTEAFF. The CDR3, as DNA: TGTGCCAGCAGCCAAGTACTCGAGAACACTGAAGCTTTCTTT.

The count of this clone is one. The chain carries TRBV27 and TRBJ2-1; 7 nucleotides align to TRBD2. CDR3 length equals 15 residues. J was trimmed by 6 bases and V by 2 bases; bases with no gene match: 7. Germline V CDR1 and CDR2: MNHEY, SMNVEV (reference sequence). Here the CDR3 reads CASSLTGGYFNEQFF. The CDR3 DNA is TGTGCCAGCAGTTTAACGGGGGGTTATTTCAATGAGCAGTTCTTC.

The J gene is TRBJ2-1, the V gene TRBV12-3 or TRBV12-4; D gene uncertain. Trimming removed 8 bases at V and 8 bases at J, with 16 bases between. The CDR3 spans 13 residues. The CDR3 bases are TGTGCCAGCTGTTCGTTTAGATCTTATGAGCAGTTCTTC. Protein product: CASCSFRSYEQFF.

The CDR3, as DNA: TGTGCCAGCAGCCGGACTAGGGCCCAAGAGACCCAGTACTTC. Encoded protein: CASSRTRAQETQYF. The chain couples TRBV6-5 to TRBJ2-5; 7 nucleotides line up with TRBD2. The CDR3 runs to 14 residues. The V gene's germline CDR1 is MNHEY and CDR2 SVGAGI. V gave up 6 bases and J gave up 1 base; unmatched junction bases: 5.

The genes are TRBV5-4 and TRBJ2-1, with D possibly being TRBD2 (6 bases). V lost 0 bases to trimming and J lost 8 bases, with 9 bases between them. Germline values: CDR1 SGHNT, CDR2 YYREEE (reference sequence). This CDR3 has 13 residues. CDR3 sequence reads: CASSLGLVHEQFF. CDR3 DNA sequence: TGTGCCAGCAGCTTGGGACTAGTACATGAGCAGTTCTTC.

This CDR3 reads CASSGDRAKNIQYF. The CDR3 DNA reads TGCGCCAGCAGCGGCGACAGAGCCAAAAACATTCAGTACTTC. The rearrangement joins TRBV5-1 to TRBJ2-4, with D perhaps TRBD1 (5 bases). Per germline, CDR1 SGHRS and CDR2 YFSETQ. CDR3 length: 14 residues. Trimming removed 4 bases at V and 0 bases at J, with 8 bases between.

The chain employs TRBV20-1 and TRBJ2-2, with D possibly TRBD2 on 6 matching bases. Germline CDR1 and CDR2: DFQATT and SNEGSKA (reference sequence). The CDR3 loop spans 14 amino acids. V lost 3 bases to trimming and J lost 1 base, with 9 bases between them. The CDR3 DNA reads TGCAGTGCTAGTAGTAGCGGGAACACCGGGGAGCTGTTTTTT. It specifies CSASSSGNTGELFF.

The CDR3, as DNA: TGTGCCAGCAGCCGGGACAGGAGCGAGCAGTACTTC. It specifies CASSRDRSEQYF. V is TRBV11-2 and J is TRBJ2-7, with 8 bases aligning to TRBD1. CDR3 size: 12 residues. The germline V gene encodes CDR1 SGHAT and CDR2 FQNNGV. V lost 5 bases and J lost 6; bases outside the gene matches: 3.

The V and J genes are TRBV6-5 and TRBJ2-7; 10 positions match TRBD2. In germline, CDR1 is MNHEY, CDR2 SVGAGI. This CDR3 contains 15 residues. V lost 10 bases and J lost 3; bases outside the gene matches: 12. The CDR3 nucleotides read TGTGCCACCAAAAGGGAGGGACTAGCGCACTACGAGCAGTACTTC. Protein: CATKREGLAHYEQYF.